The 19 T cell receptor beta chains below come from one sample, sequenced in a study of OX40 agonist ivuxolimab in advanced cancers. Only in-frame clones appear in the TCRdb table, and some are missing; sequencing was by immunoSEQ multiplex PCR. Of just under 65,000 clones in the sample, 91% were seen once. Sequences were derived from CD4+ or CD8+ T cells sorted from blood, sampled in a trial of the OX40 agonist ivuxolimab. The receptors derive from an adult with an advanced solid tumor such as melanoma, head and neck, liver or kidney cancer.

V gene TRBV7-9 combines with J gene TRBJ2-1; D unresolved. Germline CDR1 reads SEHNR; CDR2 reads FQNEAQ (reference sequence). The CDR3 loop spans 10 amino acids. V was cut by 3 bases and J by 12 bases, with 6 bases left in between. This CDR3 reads CASSFPPQFF. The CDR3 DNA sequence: TGTGCCAGCAGCTTCCCTCCGCAGTTCTTC. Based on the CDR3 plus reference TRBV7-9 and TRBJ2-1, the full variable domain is DTGVSQNPRHKITKRGQNVTFRCDPISEHNRLYWYRQTLGQGPEFLTYFQNEAQLEKSRLLSDRFSAERPKGSFSTLEIQRTEQGDSAMYLCASSFPPQFFGPGTRLTVL.

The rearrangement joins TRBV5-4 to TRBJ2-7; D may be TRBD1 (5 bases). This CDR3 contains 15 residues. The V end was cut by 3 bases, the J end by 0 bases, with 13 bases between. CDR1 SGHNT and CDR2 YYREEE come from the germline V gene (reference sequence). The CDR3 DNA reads TGTGCCAGCAGCTCCAGACAGAGGAGCTCCTACGAGCAGTACTTC. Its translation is CASSSRQRSSYEQYF.

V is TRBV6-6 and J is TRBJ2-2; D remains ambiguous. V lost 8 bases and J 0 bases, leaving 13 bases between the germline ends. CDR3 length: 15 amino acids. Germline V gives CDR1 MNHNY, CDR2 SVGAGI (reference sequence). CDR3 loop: CASLPRPSNTGELFF. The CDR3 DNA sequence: TGTGCCAGCCTACCGAGGCCTTCGAACACCGGGGAGCTGTTTTTT.

The CDR3 is CASSWDTNTEAFF. CDR3 nucleotide sequence: TGTGCCAGCAGCTGGGACACGAACACTGAAGCTTTCTTT. V gene TRBV7-9 combines with J gene TRBJ1-1, with D perhaps TRBD1 (6 bases). The germline V gene has CDR1 SEHNR and CDR2 FQNEAQ (reference sequence). V gave up 4 bases and J gave up 1 base, with 7 bases separating them. This CDR3 comprises 13 residues. The variable domain in full, with the rest retrieved from reference TRBV7-9 and TRBJ1-1, is DTGVSQNPRHKITKRGQNVTFRCDPISEHNRLYWYRQTLGQGPEFLTYFQNEAQLEKSRLLSDRFSAERPKGSFSTLEIQRTEQGDSAMYLCASSWDTNTEAFFGQGTRLTVV.

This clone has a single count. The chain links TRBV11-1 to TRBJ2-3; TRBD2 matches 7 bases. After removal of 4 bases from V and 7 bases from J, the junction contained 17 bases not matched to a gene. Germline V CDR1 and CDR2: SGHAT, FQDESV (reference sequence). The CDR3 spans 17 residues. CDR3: CASSSPPGAGVRNTQYF. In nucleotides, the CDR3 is TGTGCCAGCAGCTCCCCTCCAGGTGCGGGAGTAAGAAATACGCAGTATTTT.

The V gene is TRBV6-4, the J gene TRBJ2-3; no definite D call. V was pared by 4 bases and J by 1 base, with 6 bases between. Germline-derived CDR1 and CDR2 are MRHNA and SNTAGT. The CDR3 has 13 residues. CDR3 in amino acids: CASSAYGTDTQYF. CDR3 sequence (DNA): TGTGCCAGCAGTGCGTACGGCACAGATACGCAGTATTTT.

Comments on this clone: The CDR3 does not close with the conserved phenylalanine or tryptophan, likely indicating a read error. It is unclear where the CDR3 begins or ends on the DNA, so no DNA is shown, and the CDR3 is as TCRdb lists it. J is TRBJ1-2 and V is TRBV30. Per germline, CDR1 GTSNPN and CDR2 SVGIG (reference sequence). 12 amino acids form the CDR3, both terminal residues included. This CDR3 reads CAWSRSPGALTS.

Written as DNA, the CDR3 is TGTGCCAGTAGTCGTATAGCCGCCCGGCGGACAGGGGGCGAAGGAGATACGCAGTATTTT. Protein: CASSRIAARRTGGEGDTQYF. The chain recombines TRBV19 with TRBJ2-3; 11 positions match TRBD1. The trim removed 5 bases at V and 5 bases at J, leaving 21 bases unmatched. Germline-derived CDR1 and CDR2 are LNHDA and SQIVND (reference sequence). The CDR3 sequence is 20 residues long.

The CDR3 spells CAISGGSNNQPQHF. CDR3 nucleotide sequence: TGTGCCATCAGTGGGGGGTCGAACAATCAGCCCCAGCATTTT. This chain connects TRBV10-3 to TRBJ1-5, with D possibly matching TRBD1 (5 bases). The germline V gene has CDR1 ENHRY and CDR2 SYGVKD. V gave up 4 bases and J gave up 3 bases, with 10 bases separating them. The CDR3 is 14 residues long.

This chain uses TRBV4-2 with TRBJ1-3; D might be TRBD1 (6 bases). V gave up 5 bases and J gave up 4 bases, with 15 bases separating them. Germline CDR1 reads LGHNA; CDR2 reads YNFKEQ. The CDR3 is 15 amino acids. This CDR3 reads CASSAQDRRGNTIYF. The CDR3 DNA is TGTGCCAGCAGCGCTCAAGACAGGCGGGGAAACACCATATATTTT.

CDR3 DNA: TGCGCCAGCAGTGAGTCGCTCGGCAACTATGGCTACACCTTC. Translating gives CASSESLGNYGYTF. The rearrangement joins TRBV10-2 to TRBJ1-2; D uncertain. The length of the CDR3 is 14 residues. Looked up from germline, CDR1 is WSHSY and CDR2 is SAAADI. V lost 0 bases and J 2 bases, leaving 7 bases between the germline ends.

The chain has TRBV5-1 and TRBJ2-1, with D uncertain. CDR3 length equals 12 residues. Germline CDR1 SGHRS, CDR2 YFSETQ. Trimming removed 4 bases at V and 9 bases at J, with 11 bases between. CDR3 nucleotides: TGCGCCAGCAGCCCGACATGGCCTGAGCAGTTCTTC. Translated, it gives CASSPTWPEQFF.

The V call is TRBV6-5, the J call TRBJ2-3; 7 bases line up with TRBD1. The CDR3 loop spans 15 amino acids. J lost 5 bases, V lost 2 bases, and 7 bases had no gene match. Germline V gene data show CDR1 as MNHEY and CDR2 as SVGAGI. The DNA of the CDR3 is TGTGCCAGCAGTTACCCCCAGGGGGTAGGAGATACGCAGTATTTT. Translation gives CASSYPQGVGDTQYF.

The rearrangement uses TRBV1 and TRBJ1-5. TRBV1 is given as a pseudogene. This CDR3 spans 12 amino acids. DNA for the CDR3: TGCACCAGCAGCCAAGCCAATCAGCCCCAGCATTTT. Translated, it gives CTSSQANQPQHF.

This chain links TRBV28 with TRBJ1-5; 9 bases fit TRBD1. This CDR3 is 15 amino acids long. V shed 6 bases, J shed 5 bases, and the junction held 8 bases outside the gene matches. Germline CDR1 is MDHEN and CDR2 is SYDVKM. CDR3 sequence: CASRGGTGIDQPQHF. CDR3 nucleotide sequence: TGTGCCAGCAGAGGCGGGACAGGGATTGATCAGCCCCAGCATTTT.

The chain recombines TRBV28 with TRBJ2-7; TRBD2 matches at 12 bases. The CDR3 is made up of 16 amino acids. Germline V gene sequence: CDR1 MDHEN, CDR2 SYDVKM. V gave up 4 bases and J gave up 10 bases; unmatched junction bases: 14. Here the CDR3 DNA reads TGTGCCAGCAGTTCCCCGGCTAGCGGGAGGGTTCCCGAACAGTACTTC. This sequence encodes CASSSPASGRVPEQYF.

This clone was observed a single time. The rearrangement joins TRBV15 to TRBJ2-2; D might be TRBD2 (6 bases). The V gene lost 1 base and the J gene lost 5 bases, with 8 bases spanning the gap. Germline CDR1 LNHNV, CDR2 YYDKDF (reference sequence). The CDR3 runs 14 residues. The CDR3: CATSRGGTTGELFF. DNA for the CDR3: TGTGCCACCAGCAGAGGAGGGACTACCGGGGAGCTGTTTTTT.

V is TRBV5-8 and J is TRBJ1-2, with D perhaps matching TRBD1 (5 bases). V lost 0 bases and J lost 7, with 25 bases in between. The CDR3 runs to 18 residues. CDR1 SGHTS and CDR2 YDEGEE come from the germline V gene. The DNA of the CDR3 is TGTGCCAGCAGCTTGGCGGGTCTGACAGTCCCCAACTTGGGTGGCTACACCTTC. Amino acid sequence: CASSLAGLTVPNLGGYTF.

The CDR3 coding sequence is TGTGCCAGCAGCCCACTCGGCCGGGAGGGTTTGGAGCAGTTCTTC. Residues: CASSPLGREGLEQFF. The chain links TRBV7-2 to TRBJ2-1, with TRBD2 matching 8 bases. The CDR3 contains 15 residues. Germline assignment: CDR1 SGHTA and CDR2 FQGNSA. V lost 5 bases and J lost 10; bases outside the gene matches: 13. Complete variable domain (other parts from reference TRBV7-2 and TRBJ2-1): GAGVSQSPSNKVTEKGKDVELRCDPISGHTALYWYRQSLGQGLEFLIYFQGNSAPDKSGLPSDRFSAERTGGSVSTLTIQRTQQEDSAVYLCASSPLGREGLEQFFGPGTRLTVL.